The 6 T cell receptor beta chains reported below all come from one sample, sequenced in a study of shared clonotypes between healthy human individuals. Assay: immunoSEQ multiplex PCR; the TCRdb copy retains only in-frame clones and omits some. This sample has hundreds of thousands of clones, with 95% found just once. Naive CD8 isolation took CD45RO-negative cells positively selected for CCR7 and excluded terminally differentiated effector memory CD45RA+ cells. The sample was naive CD8+ T cells sorted from blood. Source of these receptors: a woman younger than 45 in good health.

The CDR3 DNA reads TGTGCCAGCAGCTTGGGACTAGCGGGATCCTACGAGCAGTACTTC. It codes for CASSLGLAGSYEQYF. This chain joins TRBV5-5 and TRBJ2-7, with 11 nucleotides matching TRBD2. The CDR3 consists of 15 residues. Looked up from germline, CDR1 is SGHKS and CDR2 is YYEKEE (reference sequence). J was trimmed by 1 base and V by 0 bases; bases with no gene match: 0.

Here the CDR3 reads CATRGQGASEAFF. CDR3 bases: TGTGCCACCAGGGGGCAGGGGGCGTCTGAAGCTTTCTTT. The chain is built from TRBV19 and TRBJ1-1, with 8 bases matching TRBD1. The CDR3 has 13 amino acids. J gave up 6 bases and V 10 bases, and 10 bases lay outside the gene matches. The V gene's germline CDR1 is LNHDA and CDR2 SQIVND (reference sequence). Together with reference TRBV19 and TRBJ1-1, the CDR3 gives the full variable domain: DGGITQSPKYLFRKEGQNVTLSCEQNLNHDAMYWYRQDPGQGLRLIYYSQIVNDFQKGDIAEGYSVSREKKESFPLTVTSAQKNPTAFYLCATRGQGASEAFFGQGTRLTVV.

CDR3 in DNA: TGTGCCAGCAGTTTAATTGACCCCGGGAAGGATGAAAAACTGTTTTTT. Its translation is CASSLIDPGKDEKLFF. The chain recombines TRBV28 with TRBJ1-4; D gene ambiguous. V dropped 2 bases and J dropped 6 bases, with 16 bases sitting between them. The CDR3 spans 16 residues. Germline-derived CDR1 and CDR2 are MDHEN and SYDVKM.

This clone was detected once. The J gene is TRBJ1-2, the V gene TRBV5-8; D uncertain. Trimming cost V 4 bases and J 10 bases, with 20 bases left between them. The CDR3 length is 14 residues. Germline V gives CDR1 SGHTS, CDR2 YDEGEE. The CDR3 region has the DNA TGTGCCAGCAGCAACGACCTGCCGAAGGGAGACTACACCTTC. This sequence encodes CASSNDLPKGDYTF.

About this clone itself: The sample contains more than one DNA sequence encoding this CDR3. The rearrangement uses TRBV27 and TRBJ1-5, with TRBD1 as a possible D gene (5 bases). CDR3 length: 13 amino acids. Germline values: CDR1 MNHEY, CDR2 SMNVEV (reference sequence). V was clipped by 3 bases and J by 4 bases, with 7 bases between them. This CDR3 is CASSFGTNQPQHF. The CDR3 region has the DNA TGTGCCAGCAGTTTTGGGACGAATCAGCCCCAGCATTTT.

The chain is built from TRBV5-1 and TRBJ2-2; D unclear. This CDR3 is 15 amino acids long. Per the germline V gene, CDR1 is SGHRS and CDR2 is YFSETQ. V was shortened by 3 bases and J by 0 bases, with 9 bases between the two germline ends. The CDR3 reads CASSSDISNTGELFF. CDR3 nucleotides: TGCGCCAGCAGCTCGGATATTTCGAACACCGGGGAGCTGTTTTTT.